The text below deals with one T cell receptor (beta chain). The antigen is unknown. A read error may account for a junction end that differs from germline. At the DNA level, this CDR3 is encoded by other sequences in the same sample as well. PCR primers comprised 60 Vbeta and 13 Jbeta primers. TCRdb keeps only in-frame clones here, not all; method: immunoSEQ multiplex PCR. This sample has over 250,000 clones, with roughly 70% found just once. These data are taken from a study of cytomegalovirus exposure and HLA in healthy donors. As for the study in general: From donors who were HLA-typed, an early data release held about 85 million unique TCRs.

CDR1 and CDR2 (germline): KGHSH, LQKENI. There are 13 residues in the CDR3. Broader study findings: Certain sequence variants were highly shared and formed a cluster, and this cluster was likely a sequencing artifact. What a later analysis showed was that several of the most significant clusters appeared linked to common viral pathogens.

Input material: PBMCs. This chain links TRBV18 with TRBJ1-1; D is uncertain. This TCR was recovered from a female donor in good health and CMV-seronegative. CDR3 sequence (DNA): TGTGCCAGCTCACCAACGAGGAACTCTGAAGCTTTCTTT. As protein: CASSPTRNSEAFF.